Listed below are T cell receptor beta chains from one sample, sequenced in a study of cytomegalovirus exposure and HLA in healthy donors. Measured with immunoSEQ multiplex PCR; TCRdb has only the in-frame clones, and not every one. The data contain about 140,000 clones, 70% to 85% of them singletons. The sequenced sample consisted of PBMCs. The receptors here all came from a woman in her thirties or forties in good health and CMV-seronegative. CDR3s include the opening cysteine and the closing phenylalanine or tryptophan. Fields, in order: J gene, clone size, D gene, V gene, CDR3 DNA, CDR3 protein. The D gene is left open where the match is weak. Clone size is given for some rows only: seen once, a few or many times, or a class if the clone is expanded.

>TRBJ2-3|-|TRBD1|TRBV30
TGTGCCTGGGGACAGGGGGCTCTTGCAGATACGCAGTATTTT
CAWGQGALADTQYF
>TRBJ1-5|-|TRBD1|TRBV7-2
TGTGCCAGCAGCCCCAGAACCGGGACAGGTCCTGATGGGCCCCAGCATTTT
CASSPRTGTGPDGPQHF
>TRBJ1-2|-|TRBD1|TRBV5-4
TGTGCCAGCAGCTTGAGGGGGCCGTATGGCTACACCTTC
CASSLRGPYGYTF
>TRBJ1-6|-|TRBD1|TRBV4-2
TGTGCCAGCAGCCAATCCCTGGGGACAGGGCTTTTTTCACCCCTCCACTTT
CASSQSLGTGLFSPLHF
>TRBJ2-7|-|TRBD1|TRBV6-5
TGTGCCAGCAGTACCCAGACAGGGATCTACGAGCAGTACTTC
CASSTQTGIYEQYF
>TRBJ2-1|-|TRBD2|TRBV5-6
TGTGCCAGCAGCACCCGGACTAGCGGGAACTTTAAGGGTGAGCAGTTCTTC
CASSTRTSGNFKGEQFF
>TRBJ2-7|-|TRBD2|TRBV6-1
TGTGCCAGCACTCCCCCCTGGGGGGGTGAGCAGTACTTC
CASTPPWGGEQYF
>TRBJ2-3|-|TRBD2|TRBV28
TGTGCCAGCAGTCCGTATGGGACTAGCGGGTTTCGTACGCAGTATTTT
CASSPYGTSGFRTQYF
>TRBJ1-2|-|-|TRBV28
TGTGCCAGCGGGCCCTATGGCTACACCTTC
CASGPYGYTF
>TRBJ1-3|-|-|TRBV11-3
TGTGCCAGCAGCCCCTGGGACTGCCACTCTGGAAACACCATATATTTT
CASSPWDCHSGNTIYF
>TRBJ1-2|-|TRBD1|TRBV6-1
TGTGCCAGCAGCCAGCTCAGGGGGACCTATGGCTACACCTTC
CASSQLRGTYGYTF
>TRBJ2-5|-|-|TRBV5-1
TGCGCCAGCAGCCGTAACACCAGGGCCCAAGAGACCCAGTACTTC
CASSRNTRAQETQYF
>TRBJ1-1|-|TRBD1|TRBV7-9
TGTTCCAGCAGCTTTAACAGGGGGCTCAACACTGAAGCTTTCTTT
CSSSFNRGLNTEAFF
>TRBJ2-4|-|TRBD2|TRBV11-1
TGTGCCAGCACTCCGGGACTAGGGGGAATTCAGTACTTC
CASTPGLGGIQYF
>TRBJ1-3|-|-|TRBV16
TGTGCCAGCAGCCTAAACCAGGGGCAATCTGGAAACACCATATATTTT
CASSLNQGQSGNTIYF
>TRBJ2-7|-|-|TRBV15
TGTGCCACCAGCAGAGAGAGGGGGAGAAGGTACGAGCAGTACTTC
CATSRERGRRYEQYF
>TRBJ2-5|-|-|TRBV7-8
TGTGCCAGCAGCTTAGTGAGTCGAGTATTCCAAGAGACCCAGTACTTC
CASSLVSRVFQETQYF
>TRBJ1-3|-|TRBD1|TRBV6-6
TGTGCCAGCAGTTACTCAGACAGGGGAGGAAACACCATATATTTT
CASSYSDRGGNTIYF
>TRBJ1-3|-|-|TRBV7-2
TGTGCCAGCAGCCCTGGCAGGGGCCCCGGGAACACCATATATTTT
CASSPGRGPGNTIYF
>TRBJ1-5|-|-|TRBV18
TGTGCCAGCTCGGCCCGGGATCGTTTAGGTATGGGAAGCAATCAGCCCCAGCATTTT
CASSARDRLGMGSNQPQHF
>TRBJ1-5|-|TRBD1|TRBV6-4
TGTGCCAGCAGTGAGGACAGGGATCAGCCCCAGCATTTT
CASSEDRDQPQHF
>TRBJ2-3|-|TRBD2|TRBV10-1
TGCGCCAGCAGTGATGGTAGCGGGAGTGTAAATACGCAGTATTTT
CASSDGSGSVNTQYF
>TRBJ1-2|once|-|TRBV15
TGTGCCACCAGCAGACAACAGGGAATTAACTATGGCTACACCTTC
CATSRQQGINYGYTF
>TRBJ1-5|-|TRBD1|TRBV7-8
TGTGCCAGCAGCCTGGACAGGGCGAACAGCAATCAGCCCCAGCATTTT
CASSLDRANSNQPQHF
>TRBJ1-6|-|-|TRBV5-1
TGCGCCAGCAGCTTGATGGAGCAGGGGAATTCACCCCTCCACTTT
CASSLMEQGNSPLHF
>TRBJ2-7|-|-|TRBV6-5
TGTGCCAGCAGTTACGGTTCAGGGTCTATGGACGAGCAGTACTTC
CASSYGSGSMDEQYF
>TRBJ1-1|once|TRBD1|TRBV18
TGTGCCAGCTCAACTCGGACAGGGGCGAACACTGAAGCTTTCTTT
CASSTRTGANTEAFF
>TRBJ1-1|-|TRBD1|TRBV5-6
TGTGCCAGCAGCTTTGGGCCGGACAGGGGGAACACTGAAGCTTTCTTT
CASSFGPDRGNTEAFF
>TRBJ2-7|few|TRBD2|TRBV30
TGTGCCTGGGACGTAGGGCTAGCGGGACCCTACGAGCAGTACTTC
CAWDVGLAGPYEQYF
>TRBJ2-3|-|-|TRBV9
TGTGCCAGCAGCTTCCCCCGGGGGGCGCTTTCAGATACGCAGTATTTT
CASSFPRGALSDTQYF
>TRBJ1-5|once|-|TRBV21-1
TGTGCCAGCAGCAGGGGGCGGAGAAGCAATCAGCCTCAGCATTTT
CASSRGRRSNQPQHF
>TRBJ2-7|-|-|TRBV7-8
TGTGCCAGCAGCCCCCGTGGAGCGGGCGGTTCCTACGAGCAGTACTTC
CASSPRGAGGSYEQYF
>TRBJ2-1|-|-|TRBV7-6
TGTGCCAGCAGCTTCTCGTACAGGGCCTACAATGAGCAGTTCTTC
CASSFSYRAYNEQFF
>TRBJ2-7|-|TRBD1|TRBV7-2
TGTGCCAGCAGCCAGGGGGCGGGTTACGAGCAGTACTTC
CASSQGAGYEQYF
>TRBJ2-5|once|TRBD1|TRBV7-2
TGTGCCAGCAGCTTTAACAGGGGGAAGGAGACCCAGTACTTC
CASSFNRGKETQYF
>TRBJ2-2|-|TRBD2|TRBV7-9
TGTTCCAGCAGCCGAGGGACTAGCGGGAGGACCGGGGAGCTGTTTTTT
CSSSRGTSGRTGELFF
>TRBJ2-7|-|TRBD2|TRBV7-3
TGTGCCAGCAGCTTAACGGGAGGGGCTAGCGGGAGTAAGTACGAGCAGTACTTC
CASSLTGGASGSKYEQYF
>TRBJ2-5|-|TRBD1|TRBV7-8
TGTGCCAGCAGTCTGGCACAGGGGGTGACGGAGACCCAGTACTTC
CASSLAQGVTETQYF
>TRBJ2-7|-|-|TRBV2
TGTGCCAGCAAAGGAGGGTCCACCCGGGGCGAGCAGTACTTC
CASKGGSTRGEQYF
>TRBJ1-2|-|-|TRBV4-2
TGTGCCAGCAGCCAAGGCCGGACAGTTGGCGATGGCTACACCTTC
CASSQGRTVGDGYTF
>TRBJ2-5|-|-|TRBV28
TGTGCCAGCAGTTTATCGGGTGTTGAGACCCAGTACTTC
CASSLSGVETQYF
>TRBJ2-2|-|-|TRBV7-3
TGTGCCAGCAGCTTAAGTCCACCAGGGATCGGGACCGGGGAGCTGTTTTTT
CASSLSPPGIGTGELFF
>TRBJ1-5|-|-|TRBV19
TGTGCCAGTAGTATAGACAGGGTCGGCAATCAGCCCCAGCATTTT
CASSIDRVGNQPQHF
>TRBJ1-1|-|-|TRBV5-6
TGTGCCAGCAGCTTAGTTGAGGCCCAGACTATGAACACTGAAGCTTTCTTT
CASSLVEAQTMNTEAFF
>TRBJ1-1|-|-|TRBV14
TGTGCCAGCAGCCACTTGTCGGGGGGGCGGTTGAACACTGAAGCTTTCTTT
CASSHLSGGRLNTEAFF
>TRBJ1-1|-|TRBD1|TRBV7-9
TGTGCCAGCAGCCGCGACAGGGCCACTGAAGCTTTCTTT
CASSRDRATEAFF
>TRBJ1-1|few|TRBD1|TRBV6-1
TGTGCCAGCCACAGGGGGAGGGTTAACACTGAAGCTTTCTTT
CASHRGRVNTEAFF
>TRBJ2-7|-|-|TRBV11-1
TGTGCCAGCAGCTTAGGGGGGGAATTCTACGAGCAGTACTTC
CASSLGGEFYEQYF
>TRBJ2-7|-|TRBD2|TRBV2
TGTGCCAGCAGGGAGGGGACTAGCGGGAGCTACGAGCAGTACTTC
CASREGTSGSYEQYF
>TRBJ2-7|-|-|TRBV30
TGTGCCTGCACCGAGGTTGCCAACTACGAGCAGTACTTC
CACTEVANYEQYF
>TRBJ2-7|-|TRBD1|TRBV7-9
TGTGCCAGCAGCCAACAGGGGATGACCTACGAGCAGTACTTC
CASSQQGMTYEQYF
>TRBJ1-5|-|-|TRBV18
TGTGCCAGCTCAGAACTCCCGGGAAATCAGCCCCAGCATTTT
CASSELPGNQPQHF
>TRBJ1-5|-|-|TRBV7-4
TGTGCCAGCAGCTTAGCGCGGAATCAGCCCCAGCATTTT
CASSLARNQPQHF
>TRBJ2-1|few|-|TRBV7-2
TGTGCCAGCAGCTTCGAGCGGAGTTACAATGAGCAGTTCTTC
CASSFERSYNEQFF